The 10 T cell receptor beta chains below were found in one sample sequenced in a study of blood T cell repertoires in COVID-19. TCRdb's copy holds only in-frame clones and misses some; the assay was immunoSEQ multiplex PCR. This repertoire shows roughly 45,000 clones, over 85% found once; its top ten account for 15% to 20%. The source material was peripheral blood. These receptors all come from a man in his sixties or seventies with active COVID-19.

This chain uses TRBV9 with TRBJ2-1; the match to TRBD2 covers 12 bases. The CDR3 covers 16 residues. From germline, CDR1 is SGDLS and CDR2 YYNGEE. Germline trimming cut 3 bases from V and 3 bases from J; bases unmatched to any gene: 4. CDR3 protein: CASSGPSGRVYNEQFF. The CDR3 DNA reads as TGTGCCAGCAGCGGACCTAGCGGGAGGGTCTACAATGAGCAGTTCTTC.

This chain connects TRBV7-2 to TRBJ2-5, with D uncertain. CDR3 length: 11 amino acids. CDR1 and CDR2 from the germline V gene are SGHTA and FQGNSA. V gave up 4 bases and J gave up 2 bases, with 2 bases separating them. The CDR3 region is CASSSQETQYF. For the CDR3, the DNA is TGTGCCAGCAGCTCTCAAGAGACCCAGTACTTC.

The chain couples TRBV3-1 (or the pseudogene TRBV3-2) to TRBJ2-2, with a possible D match to TRBD2 (6 bases). The V end was cut by 4 bases, the J end by 6 bases, with 12 bases between. The germline gives CDR1 LGHDT, CDR2 YNNKEL (reference sequence). CDR3 length: 14 residues. The CDR3, as DNA: TGTGCCAGCAGCCGGGGCGGGGATCCCGGGGAGCTGTTTTTT. This gives the protein CASSRGGDPGELFF.

This clone was detected a few times. This sequence joins TRBV15 and TRBJ1-6; no reliable D call. The CDR3 extends over 16 amino acids. The germline V gene has CDR1 LNHNV and CDR2 YYDKDF (reference sequence). V was pared by 0 bases and J by 8 bases, with 14 bases between. The CDR3 reads CATSRERPRRDSPLHF. Here the CDR3 DNA reads TGTGCCACCAGCAGAGAAAGGCCCAGGAGGGATTCACCCCTCCACTTT.

The chain has TRBV28 and TRBJ2-7; tentatively, D is TRBD2 (6 bases). Trimming shortened V by 7 bases and J by 3 bases, and 10 bases separated the two germline ends. The CDR3 is 12 amino acids. Germline V gene sequence: CDR1 MDHEN, CDR2 SYDVKM. CDR3 DNA sequence: TGTGCCAGCACTGGGGGGATCTACGAGCAGTACTTC. Its protein is CASTGGIYEQYF.

CDR3 region: CASSLWPGGTMTYEQYF. DNA for the CDR3: TGTGCCAGCAGTTTATGGCCGGGGGGGACAATGACTTACGAGCAGTACTTC. The chain has TRBV28 and TRBJ2-7; 8 bases map to TRBD2. The CDR3 totals 17 residues. CDR1 MDHEN and CDR2 SYDVKM come from the germline V gene. V dropped 0 bases and J dropped 4; count of bases not matched to a gene: 11. Complete variable domain (other parts from reference TRBV28 and TRBJ2-7): DVKVTQSSRYLVKRTGEKVFLECVQDMDHENMFWYRQDPGLGLRLIYFSYDVKMKEKGDIPEGYSVSREKKERFSLILESASTNQTSMYLCASSLWPGGTMTYEQYFGPGTRLTVT.

The rearrangement links TRBV9 to TRBJ1-6; D ambiguous. The CDR3 runs 14 residues. V was trimmed by 3 bases and J by 7 bases, leaving 11 bases between them. Germline lookup yields CDR1 SGDLS and CDR2 YYNGEE. CDR3 DNA: TGTGCCAGCAGCGCCTCCACTTCCAATTCACCCCTCCACTTT. Encoded protein: CASSASTSNSPLHF.

This chain uses TRBV6-6 with TRBJ1-1; 11 bases fit TRBD1. The CDR3 runs to 14 residues. Germline assignment: CDR1 MNHNY and CDR2 SVGAGI (reference sequence). Trimming at V came to 2 bases and at J to 4 bases, leaving 0 bases not matched to a gene. CDR3 DNA sequence: TGTGCCAGCAGTTACGGGACAGGGGGCACTGAAGCTTTCTTT. Translated: CASSYGTGGTEAFF.

V gene TRBV25-1 combines with J gene TRBJ2-5; TRBD2 matches at 12 bases. V lost 7 bases to trimming and J lost 1 base; unmatched junction nucleotides: 4. Germline loops: CDR1 MGHDK, CDR2 SYGVNS. The CDR3 contains 15 residues. The CDR3 spells CASTRTSGIQETQYF. CDR3 coding DNA: TGTGCCAGCACCAGGACTAGCGGGATCCAAGAGACCCAGTACTTC.

This clone was seen once. The chain recombines TRBV2 with TRBJ1-5; 9 bases map to TRBD1. V lost 7 bases and J lost 6; bases outside the gene matches: 16. Germline CDR1 SNHLY, CDR2 FYNNEI. The CDR3 has 17 amino acids. The CDR3 nucleotides are TGTGCCAGCATGAGAACCCAGGTCCCGGGACAGGGTCAGCCCCAGCATTTT. Translated: CASMRTQVPGQGQPQHF.